Listed below are T cell receptor beta chains from one sample, sequenced in a study of PD-L1 blockade in urothelial cancer. The table came from immunoSEQ multiplex PCR; TCRdb's copy has only in-frame clones and leaves some out. The repertoire holds under 40,000 clones, with roughly 82% as singletons. The specimen was PBMCs, collected around atezolizumab (anti-PD-L1) treatment. These receptors originate from a man in his 70s with urothelial cancer. Each CDR3 is given with its conserved first and last residue. The D gene is left open where the match is weak. Expanded clones are given a class, and other clones once, few, many or no size at all.

>TRBD2|NA|TRBV5-4|TRBJ2-7
TGTGCCAGCAGCTTGCGGCGGGAGCCCCCCTACGAGCAGTACTTC
CASSLRREPPYEQYF
>TRBD1|once|TRBV4-1|TRBJ1-1
TGCGCCAGCAGCCAGGCACAGGGGGCTCGACGGGTAGGAGCTTTCTTT
CASSQAQGARRVGAFF
>TRBD1|NA|TRBV19|TRBJ2-7
TGTGCCAGTAGCCAGACAGGGGGCAACGAGCAGTACTTC
CASSQTGGNEQYF
>NA|NA|TRBV27|TRBJ1-4
TGTGCCAGCAGTTTATCATCAGGGCTTGGAAAACTGTTTTTT
CASSLSSGLGKLFF
>TRBD1|once|TRBV7-9|TRBJ1-2
TGTGCCAGCAGTCAATCCGGGACAGGGTTAAACTATGGCTACACCTTC
CASSQSGTGLNYGYTF
>TRBD2|NA|TRBV5-4|TRBJ2-1
TGTGCCAGCAGCTGGGGGGGGACTAGCGGGAGGGCTGAGCAGTTCTTC
CASSWGGTSGRAEQFF
>TRBD1|NA|TRBV7-2|TRBJ1-3
TGTGCCAGCAGCGTCTCCGCCGGGACAGGGGACGGAAACACCATATATTTT
CASSVSAGTGDGNTIYF
>TRBD2|NA|TRBV2|TRBJ2-3
TGTGCCAGCAGTGCTGGGACTAGCTCTAGCACAGATACGCAGTATTTT
CASSAGTSSSTDTQYF
>NA|NA|TRBV4-2|TRBJ2-7
TGTGCCAGCAGCCAAGATGGGACAATCTCTGGCTACGAGCAGTACTTC
CASSQDGTISGYEQYF
>NA|NA|TRBV14|TRBJ2-5
TGTGCCAGCAGCCAAGGGCGGGCCCCGGGGGCCCAGTACTTC
CASSQGRAPGAQYF
>NA|NA|TRBV28|TRBJ1-1
TGTGCCAGCAGTTTAACCCCCAGGGCCATGAACACTGAAGCTTTCTTT
CASSLTPRAMNTEAFF